A selection of T cell receptor beta chains follows, all from one sample in a study of circulating CD8 cells and anti-PD-1 response in melanoma. MiXCR, run by TCRdb on the reads, gives a single entry per CDR3 protein. The sample has around 360 distinct CDR3 sequences, 5% to 8% seen once; the top ten hold 55% to 60%. The specimen was CD8+ T cells from PBMCs, collected at baseline or after one month of anti-PD-1 therapy (not recorded which). The receptors shown here come from a human donor with melanoma. Both conserved end residues are part of each CDR3. A D gene is named only where the DNA matches it firmly.

V gene	D gene	CDR3 protein
TRBV20-1	TRBD2	CSARPPGLAGGTTSTDTQYF
TRBV19	TRBD1	CASSTDRADTGELFF
TRBV9	-	CASSPRDNPHEKLLF
TRBV27	TRBD2	CASSLEAGGPYEQYF
TRBV28	TRBD2	CASSPWVAGAEGTGELFF
TRBV7-2	-	CASSVIGGGKNIQYF
TRBV7-2	-	CASSLRDTQYF
TRBV28	-	CASSSSWEETQYF
TRBV27	TRBD2	CASSLNGGEQYF
TRBV14	-	CASSLPDKKIAYEQYF
TRBV11-1	TRBD2	CASSLGPILREGPTDTQYF
TRBV21-1	-	CASSKEGASGTDTQYF
TRBV14	-	CASSQEGGVRVYEQYF
TRBV4-3	TRBD1	CASSQDWDGEQGYGYTF
TRBV12-3/TRBV12-4	-	CASSSPEETQYF
TRBV27	TRBD2	CASSFVVAGSSYNEQFF
TRBV9	TRBD2	CASSVVSPGGGGSPPYEQYF
TRBV6-5	-	CASSYKGGTEAFF
TRBV12-3/TRBV12-4	TRBD1	CASSLGGQGGTGELFF
TRBV28	-	CASSFLMRGQETQYF
TRBV28	TRBD2	CASSSRLAGADTQYF
TRBV12-3/TRBV12-4	TRBD2	CASGTSGSSYEQYF
TRBV28	TRBD1	CASTRQGDYEQYF
TRBV27	-	CASSRERRETQYF
TRBV19	-	CASSLVWGTGELFF
TRBV27	TRBD2	CASSPLGEGAYEQYF
TRBV29-1	TRBD1	CSVTGVVNEQFF
TRBV27	-	CASSPLAGSYNEQFF
TRBV28	-	CASSPGSSEQYF
TRBV28	-	CASSFRGQVHNEQFF
TRBV25-1	-	CATEGDGANVLTF
TRBV29-1	-	CSVEDQQGTNEQFF
TRBV28	TRBD1	CASSFPGQGHTGELFF
TRBV18	-	CASSPPVGTGVFQETQYF
TRBV28	TRBD2	CASSFLLAGGSYNEQFF
TRBV28	TRBD1	CASSSLTGANTGELFF
TRBV28	-	CASSLTPSGTKAFF
TRBV28	-	CASSDGTRVYEQYF
TRBV27	TRBD2	CASSQGLAGLEETQYF
TRBV19	-	CASSIAGKAGELFF
TRBV2	-	CASSRSEQRKNEQFF
TRBV28	TRBD2	CASSSLSGRASYEQYF
TRBV5-1	-	CASSLTGSPGELFF
TRBV27	-	CASSFTISGANVLTF